This TCR beta chain comes out of a study of T cells expressing NK-cell markers. As for the study in general: One of the eight sequenced donors was seronegative, whereas the other seven were HCMV-seropositive.

TCRdb reanalyzed the 5' RACE reads, giving one entry per CDR3 protein sequence and no DNA. The sample has fewer than 200,000 distinct CDR3 sequences. The length of the CDR3 is 17 residues. Germline V gene lookup returns CDR1 MGHRA and CDR2 YSYEKL. Regarding the study as a whole: One observes that, in several donors, these clonotypes were also the leading ones within the CD3+CD56-NKG2C+ fraction.

Remarks on this clonotype: Its antigen remains unidentified.

The V gene is TRBV4-1, the J gene TRBJ2-2; TCRdb indicates TRBD2, and absent DNA this call remains unverified. This TCR was sampled from a woman between 18 and 70 years old in good health. Sequencing was done on a sample of blood T cells: a sorted CD56 or NKG2C T cell subset, CD4+ or CD8+ T cells, or bulk PBMC T cells (not recorded which). The CDR3 loop is CASSQGLAGANTGELFF.